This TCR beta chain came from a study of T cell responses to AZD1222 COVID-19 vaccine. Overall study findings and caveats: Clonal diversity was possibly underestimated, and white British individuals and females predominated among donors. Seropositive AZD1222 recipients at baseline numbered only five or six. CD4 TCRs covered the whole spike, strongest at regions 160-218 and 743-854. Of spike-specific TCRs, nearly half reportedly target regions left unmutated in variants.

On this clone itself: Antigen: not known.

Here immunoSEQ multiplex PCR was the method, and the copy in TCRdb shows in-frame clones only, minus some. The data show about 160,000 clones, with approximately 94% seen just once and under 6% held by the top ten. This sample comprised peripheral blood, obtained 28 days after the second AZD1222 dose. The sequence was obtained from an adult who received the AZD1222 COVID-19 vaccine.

The CDR3 bases are TGTGCCAGCAGCCATGGGAACACTGAAGCTTTCTTT. As protein: CASSHGNTEAFF. J is TRBJ1-1 and V is TRBV3-1 (or the pseudogene TRBV3-2); no clear D gene. Germline V gives CDR1 LGHDT, CDR2 YNNKEL (reference sequence). Trimming pared 3 bases from V and 1 base from J, leaving 3 bases between. The CDR3 extends over 12 amino acids.